Listed below are T cell receptor beta chains from one sample, sequenced in a study of precursors of human CD4 cytotoxic T cells. TCRdb called the reads again in MiXCR, with one record for every CDR3 protein. The data hold over 300 distinct CDR3 sequences, with about 22% observed a single time. Sequenced material: memory CD4+ T cells from blood (PBMCs). These receptors came from a human donor in good health. Each CDR3 is given with its conserved first and last residue. Each record gives: D gene, V gene, clone size, J gene, CDR3 protein. A D gene is named only where the DNA matches it firmly. Size tells how often a clone was seen (once, few, many) or the class of an expanded clone, and some rows leave it out.

D: -; V: TRBV5-1; size: -; J: TRBJ2-2; CDR3: CASSSGNIGELFF
D: -; V: TRBV6-5; size: few; J: TRBJ2-5; CDR3: CASAERPPQETQYF
D: -; V: TRBV3-1; size: -; J: TRBJ1-2; CDR3: CASSQSRIYGYTF
D: -; V: TRBV3-1; size: few; J: TRBJ1-4; CDR3: CASSLKEKLFF
D: -; V: TRBV28; size: large; J: TRBJ2-7; CDR3: CASNRNYEQYF
D: -; V: TRBV12-3/TRBV12-4; size: large; J: TRBJ2-7; CDR3: CASSLGWGEQYF
D: -; V: TRBV29-1; size: -; J: TRBJ2-7; CDR3: CSVAESSYEQYF
D: -; V: TRBV7-3; size: -; J: TRBJ2-3; CDR3: CASSSTDTQYF
D: TRBD1; V: TRBV18; size: large; J: TRBJ1-4; CDR3: CASSPGTGDEKLFF
D: TRBD1; V: TRBV6-6; size: -; J: TRBJ2-7; CDR3: CASSPGGTGNYEQYF
D: TRBD1; V: TRBV5-1; size: few; J: TRBJ1-5; CDR3: CASSLYPTGTSNQPQHF
D: -; V: TRBV7-2; size: large; J: TRBJ1-5; CDR3: CASTVIDQPQHF
D: -; V: TRBV7-6; size: large; J: TRBJ2-5; CDR3: CASSLEEETQYF
D: -; V: TRBV10-1; size: -; J: TRBJ2-2; CDR3: CASQKGPTTGELFF
D: -; V: TRBV20-1; size: -; J: TRBJ2-5; CDR3: CSALPAGTQETQYF
D: -; V: TRBV7-9; size: few; J: TRBJ2-1; CDR3: CASSLMWGGRYNEQFF
D: -; V: TRBV28; size: few; J: TRBJ2-5; CDR3: CASSSGTFSTQTQYF
D: -; V: TRBV20-1; size: large; J: TRBJ2-3; CDR3: CSARAGMDTQYF
D: -; V: TRBV7-9; size: -; J: TRBJ1-5; CDR3: CASSSHTNNQPQHF
D: -; V: TRBV6-6; size: hyperexpanded; J: TRBJ2-1; CDR3: CASSSQGNEQFF
D: -; V: TRBV29-1; size: large; J: TRBJ1-1; CDR3: CSVDQSNGNTEAFF
D: -; V: TRBV2; size: large; J: TRBJ1-1; CDR3: CASSQNTEAFF
D: -; V: TRBV2; size: -; J: TRBJ2-1; CDR3: CASSPQGRSSNEQFF
D: TRBD1; V: TRBV10-2; size: large; J: TRBJ2-5; CDR3: CASSLQGAQETQYF
D: TRBD1; V: TRBV12-3/TRBV12-4; size: large; J: TRBJ2-3; CDR3: CASSAGTAGDTQYF
D: TRBD2; V: TRBV2; size: -; J: TRBJ2-1; CDR3: CASSFRGGTMVNEQFF
D: -; V: TRBV10-3; size: large; J: TRBJ1-5; CDR3: CAIRGQDHTINQPQHF
D: -; V: TRBV5-1; size: -; J: TRBJ1-1; CDR3: CASGRTDMNTEAFF
D: -; V: TRBV28; size: -; J: TRBJ1-3; CDR3: CASSAYRELGNTIYF
D: TRBD2; V: TRBV10-3; size: few; J: TRBJ2-2; CDR3: CAISESGRARERANTGELFF
D: -; V: TRBV20-1; size: large; J: TRBJ2-5; CDR3: CSAGSTPGETQYF
D: TRBD2; V: TRBV11-2; size: large; J: TRBJ2-7; CDR3: CASSGGGRYYEQYF
D: -; V: TRBV18; size: large; J: TRBJ2-5; CDR3: CASSAQETQYF
D: -; V: TRBV30; size: hyperexpanded; J: TRBJ1-5; CDR3: CAWRAPGSNQPQHF
D: -; V: TRBV30; size: few; J: TRBJ2-7; CDR3: CAWRGTAAYEQYF
D: -; V: TRBV3-1; size: large; J: TRBJ2-7; CDR3: CASSQSEGLSYEQYF
D: -; V: TRBV20-1; size: large; J: TRBJ2-2; CDR3: CSASSGTGELFF
D: TRBD2; V: TRBV24-1; size: -; J: TRBJ2-1; CDR3: CASSDTREGNEQFF
D: -; V: TRBV10-3; size: large; J: TRBJ1-1; CDR3: CATAPKQRNTEAFF
D: TRBD1; V: TRBV27; size: large; J: TRBJ1-1; CDR3: CASTKTGGFTEAFF
D: -; V: TRBV20-1; size: few; J: TRBJ2-1; CDR3: CSASRWGVGGNEQFF
D: TRBD2; V: TRBV20-1; size: hyperexpanded; J: TRBJ2-1; CDR3: CSAPPSGRTGNEQFF
D: -; V: TRBV3-1; size: -; J: TRBJ2-3; CDR3: CATLPRGADTQYF